These T cell receptor beta chains were read from a single sample in a study of blood T cell repertoires in COVID-19. Clones were sequenced by immunoSEQ multiplex PCR, and TCRdb holds only the in-frame ones, with some missing. The table has about 210,000 clones, around 88% seen once. Sequenced sample: peripheral blood. The receptors here all came from a man aged 18 to 30 with active or convalescent COVID-19. CDR3s include the opening cysteine and the closing phenylalanine or tryptophan. A D gene is named only where the DNA matches it firmly. The size of a clone is reported for some rows only, either as once, few or many, or as a class for expanded clones.

>TRBV7-9|TRBJ1-1|NA|NA
CASSAVTEAFF
TGTGCCAGCAGCGCAGTAACTGAAGCTTTCTTT
>TRBV7-2|TRBJ2-1|NA|NA
CASSLAGAVYNEQFF
TGTGCCAGCAGCTTAGCGGGGGCGGTGTACAATGAGCAGTTCTTC
>TRBV19|TRBJ2-7|NA|NA
CASSIPGRGSTYEQYF
TGTGCCAGTAGTATACCTGGGCGGGGCAGTACCTACGAGCAGTACTTC
>TRBV28|TRBJ1-2|NA|NA
CASSFGAANYGYTF
TGTGCCAGCAGTTTTGGGGCCGCTAACTATGGCTACACCTTC
>TRBV6-5|TRBJ2-2|TRBD2|NA
CASSSSGGPGELFF
TGTGCCAGCAGTAGTAGCGGGGGCCCCGGGGAGCTGTTTTTT
>TRBV7-3|TRBJ1-2|NA|few
CASSLVGGYPAEGYTF
TGTGCCAGCAGCCTCGTAGGCGGCTACCCGGCGGAGGGCTACACCTTC
>TRBV5-6|TRBJ1-5|TRBD1|NA
CASSLGTGGLSQPQHF
TGTGCCAGCAGCCTGGGGACAGGGGGTTTGAGTCAGCCCCAGCATTTT
>TRBV9|TRBJ2-3|NA|NA
CASSVSAGAHTDTQYF
TGTGCCAGCAGCGTAAGTGCGGGGGCGCACACAGATACGCAGTATTTT
>TRBV27|TRBJ1-1|TRBD1|NA
CASSLLGGLAEAFF
TGTGCCAGCAGTTTATTAGGGGGCTTGGCTGAAGCTTTCTTT
>TRBV11-2|TRBJ2-6|TRBD1|NA
CASSTHRGPGANVLTF
TGTGCCAGCAGCACTCACAGGGGCCCCGGGGCCAACGTCCTGACTTTC
>TRBV30|TRBJ1-4|TRBD1|NA
CAWSVSKTGVFEKLFF
TGTGCCTGGAGTGTTTCAAAGACAGGGGTTTTTGAAAAACTGTTTTTT
>TRBV6-6|TRBJ1-1|NA|NA
CASSYHPTTNTEAFF
TGTGCCAGCAGTTACCATCCCACAACGAACACTGAAGCTTTCTTT
>TRBV5-5|TRBJ2-7|TRBD1|few
CASSFQAGGYYEQYF
TGTGCCAGCAGCTTTCAGGCAGGGGGCTACTACGAGCAGTACTTC
>TRBV11-2|TRBJ2-7|TRBD1|NA
CASKGSSTGWGTYEQYF
TGTGCCAGCAAGGGATCTTCGACAGGGTGGGGTACCTACGAGCAGTACTTC
>TRBV9|TRBJ1-6|NA|NA
CASSAHVSSYNSPLHF
TGTGCCAGCAGCGCCCACGTGAGCTCCTATAATTCACCCCTCCACTTT
>TRBV3-1/TRBV3-2|TRBJ2-4|TRBD2|NA
CASSQDLGGSSKNIQYF
TGTGCCAGCAGCCAAGATCTGGGCGGGAGTTCCAAAAACATTCAGTACTTC
>TRBV18|TRBJ1-3|TRBD1|NA
CASSPNGQGAGNTIYF
TGTGCCAGCTCACCAAATGGACAGGGAGCCGGAAACACCATATATTTT
>TRBV18|TRBJ1-3|TRBD1|NA
CASSPLKGQGSAAGNTIYF
TGTGCCAGCTCACCACTCAAGGGACAGGGGAGCGCGGCTGGAAACACCATATATTTT
>TRBV5-5|TRBJ1-4|TRBD1|NA
CASSRGTASPEKLFF
TGTGCCAGCAGCCGAGGGACAGCCTCCCCCGAAAAACTGTTTTTT
>TRBV27|TRBJ2-3|NA|NA
CASSLSRRTSTDTQYF
TGTGCCAGCAGTTTATCAAGGAGGACTAGCACAGATACGCAGTATTTT
>TRBV3-1/TRBV3-2|TRBJ2-6|TRBD2|NA
CASSQGVAGVGGANVLTF
TGTGCCAGCAGCCAAGGAGTAGCGGGAGTCGGTGGGGCCAACGTCCTGACTTTC
>TRBV9|TRBJ2-5|TRBD2|NA
CASSVAASGKSETQYF
TGTGCCAGCAGCGTAGCGGCTAGCGGGAAATCAGAGACCCAGTACTTC
>TRBV4-1|TRBJ2-7|TRBD2|NA
CASSRSGNPYEQYF
TGCGCCAGCAGCCGGAGCGGGAACCCCTACGAGCAGTACTTC
>TRBV7-2|TRBJ2-1|TRBD1|NA
CASSLTGGRVNEQFF
TGTGCCAGCAGCTTGACAGGGGGAAGGGTCAATGAGCAGTTCTTC
>TRBV4-2|TRBJ2-1|TRBD2|NA
CASSQGRLAVPSSYNEQFF
TGTGCCAGCAGCCAAGGCAGACTAGCGGTCCCGAGCTCCTACAATGAGCAGTTCTTC
>TRBV27|TRBJ2-6|NA|NA
CASSRMLTGANVLTF
TGTGCCAGCAGTCGCATGTTGACAGGGGCCAACGTCCTGACTTTC
>TRBV5-1|TRBJ1-1|TRBD1|NA
CASSPGQGNTEAFF
TGCGCCAGCAGCCCGGGACAGGGCAACACTGAAGCTTTCTTT
>TRBV11-2|TRBJ2-1|TRBD2|NA
CASSLDRASGNEQFF
TGTGCCAGCAGCTTAGATCGGGCTAGCGGCAATGAGCAGTTCTTC
>TRBV2|TRBJ2-5|NA|NA
CASLKETQYF
TGTGCCAGCCTAAAAGAGACCCAGTACTTC
>TRBV6-2/TRBV6-3|TRBJ2-5|NA|NA
CASSYSGVRETQYF
TGTGCCAGCAGTTACTCAGGGGTACGAGAGACCCAGTACTTC
>TRBV27|TRBJ1-4|NA|NA
CASSLSPRGAGEKLFF
TGTGCCAGCAGTTTATCCCCCCGGGGGGCTGGTGAAAAACTGTTTTTT
>TRBV5-6|TRBJ1-1|NA|NA
CASSLDIIGYTEAFF
TGTGCCAGCAGCTTGGACATTATCGGGTACACTGAAGCTTTCTTT
>TRBV20-1|TRBJ2-7|NA|NA
CSASQGNLAQYF
TGCAGTGCTAGTCAGGGCAACCTCGCGCAGTACTTC
>TRBV5-6|TRBJ2-7|NA|once
CASSARDGSSYEQYF
TGTGCCAGCAGCGCCCGGGACGGGAGCTCCTACGAGCAGTACTTC
>TRBV7-2|TRBJ1-1|NA|once
CASSRGSGFILGNTEAFF
TGTGCCAGCAGCAGGGGGTCAGGGTTCATTCTCGGGAACACTGAAGCTTTCTTT
>TRBV11-3|TRBJ2-3|TRBD2|NA
CASSPGRGETDTQYF
TGTGCCAGCAGCCCCGGACGGGGGGAAACAGATACGCAGTATTTT
>TRBV6-5|TRBJ1-3|NA|NA
CATSTRGDSGNTIYF
TGTGCCACCTCCACCCGGGGGGACTCTGGAAACACCATATATTTT
>TRBV6-5|TRBJ2-1|NA|NA
CASSYASAGNEQFF
TGTGCCAGCAGTTATGCTAGCGCAGGCAATGAGCAGTTCTTC
>TRBV11-2|TRBJ1-1|NA|NA
CASSPSTEAFF
TGTGCCAGCAGCCCCTCCACTGAAGCTTTCTTT
>TRBV30|TRBJ2-7|NA|few
CAWSSRSEQYF
TGTGCCTGGAGTTCACGTAGCGAGCAGTACTTC
>TRBV6-5|TRBJ1-1|TRBD1|once
CASSTQGWTEAFF
TGTGCCAGCAGTACACAGGGGTGGACTGAAGCTTTCTTT
>TRBV30|TRBJ2-5|NA|NA
CAWSVRGALFRTGRGETQYF
TGTGCCTGGAGTGTACGCGGCGCGTTATTTAGGACAGGGAGGGGAGAGACCCAGTACTTC
>TRBV21-1|TRBJ2-5|NA|NA
CASSLGRAGMEGETQYF
TGTGCCAGCAGCCTAGGTAGGGCAGGGATGGAGGGCGAGACCCAGTACTTC
>TRBV4-1|TRBJ2-3|NA|NA
CASSQARGLMDTQYF
TGCGCCAGCAGCCAAGCAAGGGGACTCATGGATACGCAGTATTTT
>TRBV6-5|TRBJ1-1|TRBD1|NA
CASSPTGGEAFF
TGTGCCAGCAGCCCGACAGGGGGTGAAGCTTTCTTT
>TRBV19|TRBJ1-5|NA|NA
CATRQLRALYQPQHF
TGTGCCACCAGACAGCTCCGGGCCCTATATCAGCCCCAGCATTTT
>TRBV30|TRBJ1-2|TRBD1|NA
CAWSVRRQGAYGYTF
TGTGCCTGGAGTGTACGTCGACAGGGCGCATATGGCTACACCTTC
>TRBV12-5|TRBJ2-1|NA|few
CASRGGWNEQFF
TGTGCTAGTAGGGGTGGATGGAATGAGCAGTTCTTC
>TRBV10-3|TRBJ1-1|TRBD1|NA
CAISSRGDRDTIAFF
TGTGCCATCAGCTCAAGGGGGGACAGGGATACTATTGCTTTCTTT
>TRBV9|TRBJ2-4|NA|NA
CASSVEGAGGRLGKNIQYF
TGTGCCAGCAGCGTAGAGGGGGCGGGCGGGAGGCTAGGCAAAAACATTCAGTACTTC
>TRBV5-1|TRBJ2-7|TRBD1|NA
CASSWGTGAYEQYF
TGCGCCAGCAGCTGGGGGACAGGGGCCTACGAGCAGTACTTC
>TRBV10-3|TRBJ2-7|TRBD2|once
CAIRKTSGSREQYF
TGTGCCATCAGGAAGACTAGCGGGAGCCGCGAGCAGTACTTC
>TRBV28|TRBJ2-3|NA|NA
CASITSGTDTQYF
TGTGCCAGCATCACCAGCGGCACAGATACGCAGTATTTT
>TRBV14|TRBJ1-4|NA|NA
CASSHARGREKLFF
TGTGCCAGCAGCCACGCCAGAGGCCGGGAAAAACTGTTTTTT
>TRBV6-5|TRBJ2-7|TRBD1|NA
CASSRGTGDLRGQYF
TGTGCCAGCAGTAGGGGGACAGGGGATCTACGAGGGCAGTACTTC
>TRBV19|TRBJ2-2|NA|NA
CASITNTGELFF
TGTGCCAGTATCACGAACACCGGGGAGCTGTTTTTT